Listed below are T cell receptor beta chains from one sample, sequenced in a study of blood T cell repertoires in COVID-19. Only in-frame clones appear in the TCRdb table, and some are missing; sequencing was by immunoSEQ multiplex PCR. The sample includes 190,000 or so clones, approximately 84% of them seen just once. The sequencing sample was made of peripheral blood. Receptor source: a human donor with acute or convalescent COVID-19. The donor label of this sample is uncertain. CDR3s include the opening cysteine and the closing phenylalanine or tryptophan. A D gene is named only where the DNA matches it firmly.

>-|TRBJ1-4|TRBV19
TGTGCCAGTAGTATCGCTCAGGGAACTAATGAAAAACTGTTTTTT
CASSIAQGTNEKLFF
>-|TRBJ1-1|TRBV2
TGTGCCAGCGCCCGAGGGCTGATGAACACTGAAGCTTTCTTT
CASARGLMNTEAFF
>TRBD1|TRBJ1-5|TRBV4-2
TGTGCCAGTTCTACAGGGGGCATTAGCAATCAGCCCCAGCATTTT
CASSTGGISNQPQHF
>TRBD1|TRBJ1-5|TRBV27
TGTGCCAGCAGAAAGGGGGCTAGCAATCAGCCCCAGCATTTT
CASRKGASNQPQHF
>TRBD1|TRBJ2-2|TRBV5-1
TGCGCCAGCATAGGGGGCGGCTACACCGGGGAGCTGTTTTTT
CASIGGGYTGELFF
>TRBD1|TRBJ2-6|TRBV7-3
TGTGCCAGCAGCCGGGACAGAGTCTACTCTGGGGCCAACGTCCTGACTTTC
CASSRDRVYSGANVLTF
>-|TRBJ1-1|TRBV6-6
TGTGCCAGCAACAACGGACAGCTGAACACTGAAGCTTTCTTT
CASNNGQLNTEAFF
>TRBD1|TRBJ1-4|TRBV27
TGTGCCAGCAAAGAGGGGGCCGCCATAGAAAAACTGTTTTTT
CASKEGAAIEKLFF
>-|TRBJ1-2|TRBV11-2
TGTGCCAGCAGCCCCAGAGGGAACTATGGCTACACCTTC
CASSPRGNYGYTF
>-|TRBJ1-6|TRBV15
TGTGCCACCAGCAGAGACGAAAAGGGGCGGGGGTCACCCCTCCACTTT
CATSRDEKGRGSPLHF
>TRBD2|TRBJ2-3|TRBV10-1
TGCGCCAGCAGTGGACTAGCGGGTTACACAGATACGCAGTATTTT
CASSGLAGYTDTQYF
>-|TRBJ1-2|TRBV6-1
TGTGCCAGCAGTGAAGCGGGGGCAGGTCCTAACTATGGCTACACCTTC
CASSEAGAGPNYGYTF
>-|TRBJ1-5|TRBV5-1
TGCGCCAGCAGCCATGCAGGTGGCAATCAGCCCCAGCATTTT
CASSHAGGNQPQHF
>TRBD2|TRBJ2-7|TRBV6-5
TGTGCCAGCAGTCAACTAGCGGAGGCCTACGAGCAGTACTTC
CASSQLAEAYEQYF